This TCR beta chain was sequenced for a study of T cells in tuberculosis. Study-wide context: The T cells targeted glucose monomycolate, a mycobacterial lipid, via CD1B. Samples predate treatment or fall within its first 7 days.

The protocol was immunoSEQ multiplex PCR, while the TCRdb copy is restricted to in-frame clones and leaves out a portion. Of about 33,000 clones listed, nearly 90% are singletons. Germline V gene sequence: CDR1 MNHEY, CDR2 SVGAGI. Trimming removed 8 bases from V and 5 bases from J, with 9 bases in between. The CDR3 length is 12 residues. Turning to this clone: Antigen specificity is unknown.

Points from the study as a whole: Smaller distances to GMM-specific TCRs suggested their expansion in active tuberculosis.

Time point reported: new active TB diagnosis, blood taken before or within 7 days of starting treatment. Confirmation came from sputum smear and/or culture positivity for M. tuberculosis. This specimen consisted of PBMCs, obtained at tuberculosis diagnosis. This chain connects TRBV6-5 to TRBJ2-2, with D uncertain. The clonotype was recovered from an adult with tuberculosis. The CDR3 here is CASDGQTGELFF. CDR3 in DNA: TGTGCCAGCGATGGGCAAACCGGGGAGCTGTTTTTT.